This T cell receptor (beta chain) came from a study of shared T cell receptors in the human thymus. V lost 1 base and J 4 bases, leaving 15 bases between the germline ends. CDR3 length: 16 amino acids. The V gene's germline CDR1 is SGHTA and CDR2 FQGNSA. Clones were sequenced by immunoSEQ multiplex PCR, and TCRdb holds only the in-frame ones, with some missing. Found here are approximately 730,000 clones, 75% to 90% of them singletons; the top ten hold roughly 0.01%. These data also formed part of another study, on human thymus T cells. That study reports: Resections that were taken during corrective heart surgery supplied the thymus tissue. Both thymic and peripheral blood repertoires showed apparently biased V and J usage. Highly overlapping thymic repertoires in unrelated individuals were reported by related research.

The sequenced sample consisted of thymocytes. V usage is TRBV7-2 and J usage is TRBJ2-3, with a tentative D call TRBD2 (6 bases). This clonotype originated in a girl under three years old with a congenital heart defect. Here the CDR3 DNA reads TGTGCCAGCAGCTTAGTTGGGGGACTTCGAGCAGATACGCAGTATTTT. The encoded protein is CASSLVGGLRADTQYF. The whole variable domain, remainder taken from reference TRBV7-2 and TRBJ2-3, is GAGVSQSPSNKVTEKGKDVELRCDPISGHTALYWYRQSLGQGLEFLIYFQGNSAPDKSGLPSDRFSAERTGGSVSTLTIQRTQQEDSAVYLCASSLVGGLRADTQYFGPGTRLTVL.